The 14 T cell receptor beta chains listed next were all sequenced from one sample in a study of CD4 and CD8 cells across lung adenocarcinoma regions (dated by TCRdb to 2016 to 2018). The library relied on PCR. Sequencing was carried out with a HiSeq X Ten. The public reads were reprocessed in TCRdb via fastp at Q25 and MiXCR, keeping in-frame beta chains. Rows are combined by CDR3 protein, so each entry shows the most common genes and DNA. The sample contains 5,200 or so distinct CDR3 sequences, almost 60% of them found a single time. About a sixth of the sample goes to the ten largest clones. Sequencing was carried out using CD4+ T cells from the center of a lung tumor. Taken with the paper, the label for cell subset or site translates to: tumor center region. Receptor source: a male donor with lung adenocarcinoma. The CD4 and CD8 labels of this study may be unreliable.

This clonotype was seen a few times. In DNA form, the CDR3 reads TGCGCCAGCAGTGAGTCCTGGGGGACAGGGCGGTACGGGGCCAACGTCCTGACTTTC. Residues: CASSESWGTGRYGANVLTF. This sequence joins TRBV10-2 and TRBJ2-6, with 9 bases lining up with TRBD1. The germline V gene has CDR1 WSHSY and CDR2 SAAADI. The length of the CDR3 is 19 residues. V shed 0 bases and J 4 bases; nucleotides not matched to a gene: 10.

In this sample, this clonotype turned up a few times. The CDR3 nucleotides are TGTGCCAGCAGCTCCCAAGCTAGCGGGAGTGGAGATACGCAGTATTTT. This sequence encodes CASSSQASGSGDTQYF. This chain joins TRBV7-2 and TRBJ2-3, with 10 bases identical to TRBD2. The CDR3 is made up of 16 amino acids. The V segment lost 4 bases and the J segment 5 bases; nucleotides outside the gene matches: 9. From germline, CDR1 is SGHTA and CDR2 FQGNSA.

The count of this clonotype is one. The rearrangement links TRBV6-1 to TRBJ2-2, with 7 positions matching TRBD2. In germline, CDR1 is MNHNS, CDR2 SASEGT. The CDR3 contains 12 residues. Trimming removed 8 bases from V and 6 bases from J; junction bases left unmatched: 3. The chain's CDR3 is CASVGGPGELFF. Here the CDR3 DNA reads TGTGCCAGCGTGGGAGGGCCCGGGGAGCTGTTTTTT.

By sample share, this clonotype is medium-sized (0.01 to 0.1%). The CDR3 sequence: CASSQGFNEQFF. The CDR3 DNA follows: TGTGCCAGCAGTCAGGGGTTCAATGAGCAGTTCTTC. The rearrangement joins TRBV6-1 to TRBJ2-1; tentatively, D is TRBD1 (6 bases). Germline values: CDR1 MNHNS, CDR2 SASEGT. Trimming shortened V by 5 bases and J by 6 bases, and 8 bases separated the two germline ends. This CDR3 has 12 amino acids.

The rearrangement uses TRBV7-8 and TRBJ1-1, with a possible D match to TRBD1 (6 bases). Trimming took off 1 base at V and 0 bases at J, with 9 bases between the two ends. This CDR3 region has 15 residues. Germline CDR1 is SGHVS and CDR2 is FQNEAQ. The CDR3 loop reads CASSLGQGMNTEAFF. CDR3 coding DNA: TGTGCCAGCAGCTTAGGTCAGGGGATGAACACTGAAGCTTTCTTT.

The chain couples TRBV7-6 to TRBJ2-4, with 9 nucleotides matching TRBD2. This CDR3 spans 14 amino acids. Germline V gene data show CDR1 as SGHVS and CDR2 as FNYEAQ. CDR3 sequence (DNA): TGTGCGGGCAGCGGGGGGCCGGCTGAAGACATTCAGTACTTC. This encodes CAGSGGPAEDIQYF.

Within the sample, this clonotype is medium-sized (0.01 to 0.1%). CDR3 amino acids: CASSRGLAGGGETQYF. CDR3 DNA: TGCGCCAGCAGCCGTGGACTAGCGGGAGGTGGAGAGACCCAGTACTTC. The chain employs TRBV4-1 and TRBJ2-5, with 14 bases matching TRBD2. This CDR3 contains 16 residues. The V gene's germline CDR1 is MGHRA and CDR2 YSYEKL. The J segment lost 4 bases and the V segment lost 4 bases, leaving 5 bases of the junction unmatched.

The chain links TRBV7-2 to TRBJ2-1; D gene uncertain. The DNA matches TRBJ2-7 better at its end, which makes the J call doubtful. The CDR3 runs to 11 residues. Germline lookup yields CDR1 SGHTA and CDR2 FQGNSA. The chain's CDR3 is CASSPLHEQYF. DNA for the CDR3: TGTGCCAGCAGCCCCCTCCACGAGCAGTACTTC.

This clonotype was recorded only once. The J gene is TRBJ2-1, the V gene TRBV7-2; D is uncertain. This CDR3 region has 16 residues. The V end lost 5 bases, the J end lost 5 bases, and 19 bases lay between the germline ends. The germline CDR1 and CDR2 sequences are SGHTA and FQGNSA. The CDR3 spells CASSPQGGWINNEQFF. CDR3 coding DNA: TGTGCCAGCAGCCCGCAAGGCGGCTGGATTAACAATGAGCAGTTCTTC.

The chain couples TRBV24-1 to TRBJ2-3; D assignment may be TRBD1 or TRBD2 (6 bases each). The closer fit of TRBJ2-7 to the DNA end suggests the J call may be wrong. The CDR3 is made up of 19 amino acids. Per the germline V gene, CDR1 is KGHDR and CDR2 is SFDVKD. The CDR3 region has the DNA TGTGCCACCAGTGACCCCGTGGGGTCTGGCGGCGGGGACAAAGATACGCAGTACTTC. Translation: CATSDPVGSGGGDKDTQYF.

This chain links TRBV7-2 with TRBJ2-5; D is possibly TRBD1 (5 bases). The DNA matches TRBJ2-3 better at its end, which makes the J call doubtful. Germline CDR1 is SGHTA and CDR2 is FQGNSA. There are 14 residues in the CDR3. CDR3 amino acids: CASSLRGQGDTQYF. CDR3 coding DNA: TGTGCCAGCAGCTTAAGGGGCCAGGGAGATACGCAGTATTTT.

This clonotype has just a few counts. This chain uses TRBV9 with TRBJ2-1; 16 bases are shared with TRBD2. Per germline, CDR1 SGDLS and CDR2 YYNGEE. The CDR3 has 19 amino acids. Trimming removed 0 bases from V and 6 bases from J; junction bases left unmatched: 9. CDR3 nucleotide sequence: TGTGCCAGCAGCGTAGTGGGACTAGCGGGAGGGTTTAAGGGCAATGAGCAGTTCTTC. Protein: CASSVVGLAGGFKGNEQFF.

V gene TRBV7-2 combines with J gene TRBJ2-1, with D perhaps matching TRBD2 (6 bases). The CDR3 covers 15 residues. Deletions cut 0 bases from V and 7 bases from J, with 13 bases between. CDR1 is SGHTA and CDR2 is FQGNSA in the germline V gene. The CDR3 sequence is CASSLAPRGWNEQFF. The CDR3, as DNA: TGTGCCAGCAGCTTAGCGCCCCGGGGGTGGAATGAGCAGTTCTTC. Drawing the rest from reference TRBV7-2 and TRBJ2-1, the complete variable domain is GAGVSQSPSNKVTEKGKDVELRCDPISGHTALYWYRQSLGQGLEFLIYFQGNSAPDKSGLPSDRFSAERTGGSVSTLTIQRTQQEDSAVYLCASSLAPRGWNEQFFGPGTRLTVL.

The V call is TRBV6-1, the J call TRBJ2-3; D possibly corresponds to TRBD1 (6 bases). V lost 6 bases and J lost 4, with 17 bases in between. The CDR3 has 15 amino acids. CDR1 is MNHNS and CDR2 is SASEGT in the germline V gene. CDR3: CASRMPLGAPDTQYF. CDR3 sequence (DNA): TGTGCCAGCAGGATGCCCCTGGGGGCCCCAGATACGCAGTATTTT.